This T cell receptor (beta chain) originates from a study of cytomegalovirus exposure and HLA in healthy donors. CDR3 length: 17 amino acids. The germline CDR1 and CDR2 sequences are SGHRS and YFSETQ. The junction had 3 bases not matched to a gene; V was cut back by 2 bases and J by 0 bases. Generated by immunoSEQ multiplex PCR, the TCRdb table keeps only in-frame clones and is missing some. The sample holds over 150,000 clones, 91% seen once. The chain uses TRBV5-1 and TRBJ2-3; 13 positions agree with TRBD2. The source is a woman under 30 in good health and CMV-seropositive. The sample taken for sequencing was PBMCs. This chain's CDR3 is CASSFWGLAGSTDTQYF. CDR3 nucleotide sequence: TGCGCCAGCAGCTTCTGGGGACTAGCGGGAAGCACAGATACGCAGTATTTT.